The clone carrying this TCR beta chain was recorded a few times. The repertoire was sequenced with immunoSEQ multiplex PCR; TCRdb's copy has only in-frame clones and lacks some. The sample lists about 140,000 clones, 88% seen once, with approximately 1.7% in the top ten. The data derive from a study of control samples from healthy donors and cancer patients. The sequenced sample consisted of blood. The sequence came from a young man in good health.

CDR3 coding DNA: TGTGCCTGGATATCAAGGGGGCTCGGCTCTGGAAACACCATATATTTT. This codes for CAWISRGLGSGNTIYF. The chain uses TRBV30 and TRBJ1-3; TRBD1 matches at 7 bases. The V segment lost 4 bases and the J segment 0 bases; nucleotides outside the gene matches: 9. Germline assignment: CDR1 GTSNPN and CDR2 SVGIG (reference sequence). CDR3 length equals 16 residues.